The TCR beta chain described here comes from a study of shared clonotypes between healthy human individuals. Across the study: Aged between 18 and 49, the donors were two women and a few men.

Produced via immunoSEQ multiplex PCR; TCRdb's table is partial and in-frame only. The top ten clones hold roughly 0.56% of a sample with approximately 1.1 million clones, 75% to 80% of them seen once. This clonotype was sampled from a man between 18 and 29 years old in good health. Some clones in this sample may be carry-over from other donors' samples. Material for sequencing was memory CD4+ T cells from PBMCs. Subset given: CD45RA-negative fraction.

CDR3 sequence: CASSIWRGRYSVGDQPQHF. The CDR3 nucleotides read TGTGCCAGTAGTATATGGAGGGGACGGTACTCAGTAGGTGATCAGCCCCAGCATTTT. This chain links TRBV19 with TRBJ1-5, with D perhaps TRBD1 (5 bases). Germline loops: CDR1 LNHDA, CDR2 SQIVND (reference sequence). This CDR3 has 19 amino acids. Trimming took off 2 bases at V and 5 bases at J, with 25 bases between the two ends.